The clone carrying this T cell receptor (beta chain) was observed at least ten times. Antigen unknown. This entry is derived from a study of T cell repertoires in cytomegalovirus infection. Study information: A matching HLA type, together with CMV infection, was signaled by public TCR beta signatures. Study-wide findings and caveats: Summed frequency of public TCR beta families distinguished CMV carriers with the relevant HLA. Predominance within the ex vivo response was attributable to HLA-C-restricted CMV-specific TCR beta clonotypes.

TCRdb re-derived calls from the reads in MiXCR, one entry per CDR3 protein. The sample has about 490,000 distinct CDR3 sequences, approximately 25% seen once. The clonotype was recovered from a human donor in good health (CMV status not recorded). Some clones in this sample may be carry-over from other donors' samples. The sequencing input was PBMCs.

The CDR3 reads CASSLGSGAPRNGYTF. CDR3 DNA: TGTGCCAGCAGCTTGGGGAGTGGGGCGCCTAGGAATGGCTACACCTTC. This chain links TRBV11-3 with TRBJ1-2; D perhaps matches TRBD1 (5 bases). The CDR3 length is 16 residues. Per germline, CDR1 SGHNT and CDR2 YENEEA. The germline V and J ends were trimmed by 3 bases and 6 bases, with 20 bases remaining between them. The full variable domain, rest sourced from reference TRBV11-3 and TRBJ1-2, is EAGVVQSPRYKIIEKKQPVAFWCNPISGHNTLYWYLQNLGQGPELLIRYENEEAVDDSQLPKDRFSAERLKGVDSTLKIQPAELGDSAVYLCASSLGSGAPRNGYTFGSGTRLTVV.